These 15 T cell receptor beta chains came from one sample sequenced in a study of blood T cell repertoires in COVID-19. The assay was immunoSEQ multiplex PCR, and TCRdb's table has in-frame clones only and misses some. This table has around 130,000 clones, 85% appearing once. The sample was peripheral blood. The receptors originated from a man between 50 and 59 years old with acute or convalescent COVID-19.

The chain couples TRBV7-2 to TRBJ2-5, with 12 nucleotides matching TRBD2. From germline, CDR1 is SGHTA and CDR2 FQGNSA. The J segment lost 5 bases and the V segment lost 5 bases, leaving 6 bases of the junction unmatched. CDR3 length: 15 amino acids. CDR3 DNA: TGTGCCAGCAGCCAGACTAGCGGGAGATGGGAGACCCAGTACTTC. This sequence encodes CASSQTSGRWETQYF.

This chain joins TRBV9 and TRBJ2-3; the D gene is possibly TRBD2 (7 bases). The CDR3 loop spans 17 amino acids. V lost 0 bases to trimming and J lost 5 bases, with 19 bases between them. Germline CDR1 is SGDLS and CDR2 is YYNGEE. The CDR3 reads CASSVATSGGRGDTQYF. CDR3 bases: TGTGCCAGCAGCGTAGCTACCTCGGGGGGCCGTGGAGATACGCAGTATTTT.

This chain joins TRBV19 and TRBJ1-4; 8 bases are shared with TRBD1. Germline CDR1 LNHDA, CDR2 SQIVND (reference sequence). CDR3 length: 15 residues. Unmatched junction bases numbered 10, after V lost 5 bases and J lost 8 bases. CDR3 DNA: TGTGCCAGTAGTCCCAGACAGGGGCTTAAGGAAAAACTGTTTTTT. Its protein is CASSPRQGLKEKLFF.

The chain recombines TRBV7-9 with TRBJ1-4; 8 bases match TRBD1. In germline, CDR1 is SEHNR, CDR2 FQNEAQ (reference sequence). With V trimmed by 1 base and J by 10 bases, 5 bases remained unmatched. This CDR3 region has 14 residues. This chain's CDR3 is CASSLERGQAKLFF. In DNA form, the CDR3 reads TGTGCCAGCAGCTTAGAGAGGGGACAGGCAAAACTGTTTTTT.

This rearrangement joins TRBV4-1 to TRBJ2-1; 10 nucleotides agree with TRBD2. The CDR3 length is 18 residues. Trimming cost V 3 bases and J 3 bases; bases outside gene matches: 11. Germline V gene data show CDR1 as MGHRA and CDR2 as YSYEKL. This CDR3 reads CASSQRTSGDPVYNEQFF. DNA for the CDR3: TGCGCCAGCAGCCAGCGGACTAGCGGAGACCCTGTCTACAATGAGCAGTTCTTC.

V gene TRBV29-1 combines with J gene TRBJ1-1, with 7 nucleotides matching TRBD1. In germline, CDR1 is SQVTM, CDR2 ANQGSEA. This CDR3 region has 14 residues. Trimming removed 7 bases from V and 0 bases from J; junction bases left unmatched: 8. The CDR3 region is CSATAGQMNTEAFF. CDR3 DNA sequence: TGCAGCGCAACTGCGGGACAGATGAACACTGAAGCTTTCTTT.

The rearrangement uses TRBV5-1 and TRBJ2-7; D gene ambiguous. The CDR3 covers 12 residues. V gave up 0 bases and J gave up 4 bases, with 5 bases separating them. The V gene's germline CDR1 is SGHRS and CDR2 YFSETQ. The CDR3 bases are TGCGCCAGCAGCTTGGGAGTTTACGAGCAGTACTTC. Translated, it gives CASSLGVYEQYF. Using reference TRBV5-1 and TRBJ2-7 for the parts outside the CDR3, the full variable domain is KAGVTQTPRYLIKTRGQQVTLSCSPISGHRSVSWYQQTPGQGLQFLFEYFSETQRNKGNFPGRFSGRQFSNSRSEMNVSTLELGDSALYLCASSLGVYEQYFGPGTRLTVT.

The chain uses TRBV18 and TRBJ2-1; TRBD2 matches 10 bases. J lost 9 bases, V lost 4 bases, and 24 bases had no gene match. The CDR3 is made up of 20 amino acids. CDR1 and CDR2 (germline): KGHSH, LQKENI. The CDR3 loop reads CASSLHAPGTSDPRRGEQFF. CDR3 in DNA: TGTGCCAGCTCACTACACGCGCCCGGGACTAGCGACCCGAGGCGAGGTGAGCAGTTCTTC.

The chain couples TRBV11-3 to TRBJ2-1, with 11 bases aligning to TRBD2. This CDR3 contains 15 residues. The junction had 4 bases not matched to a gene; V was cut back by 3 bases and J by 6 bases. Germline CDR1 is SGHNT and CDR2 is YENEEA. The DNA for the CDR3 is TGTGCCAGCAGCTTCACTAGCGGGAGACTCAATGAGCAGTTCTTC. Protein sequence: CASSFTSGRLNEQFF.

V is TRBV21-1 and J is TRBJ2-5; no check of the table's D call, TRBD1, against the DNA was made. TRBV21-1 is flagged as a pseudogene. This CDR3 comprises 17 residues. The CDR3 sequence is CASSKMRQGAPGVTQYF. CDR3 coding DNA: TGTGCCAGCAGCAAAATGAGACAGGGGGCTCCGGGAGTGACCCAGTACTTC.

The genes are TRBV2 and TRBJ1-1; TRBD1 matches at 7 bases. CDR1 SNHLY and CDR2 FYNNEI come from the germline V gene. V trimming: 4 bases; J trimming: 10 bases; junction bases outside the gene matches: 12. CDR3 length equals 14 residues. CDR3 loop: CASSAIQQGGRAFF. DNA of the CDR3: TGTGCCAGCAGTGCCATTCAGCAGGGGGGACGAGCTTTCTTT.

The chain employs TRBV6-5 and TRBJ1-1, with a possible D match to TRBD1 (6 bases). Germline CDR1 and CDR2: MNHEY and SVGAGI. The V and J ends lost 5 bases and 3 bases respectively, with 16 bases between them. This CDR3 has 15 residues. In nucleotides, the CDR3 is TGTGCCAGCAGTCCCGCTGGGGGCCTGGACACTGAAGCTTTCTTT. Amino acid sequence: CASSPAGGLDTEAFF.

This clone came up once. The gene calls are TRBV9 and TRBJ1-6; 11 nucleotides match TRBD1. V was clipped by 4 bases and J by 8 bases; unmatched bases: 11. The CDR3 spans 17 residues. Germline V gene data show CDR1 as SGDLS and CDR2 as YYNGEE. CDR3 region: CASSFGQGAEIDSPLHF. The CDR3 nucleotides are TGTGCCAGCAGCTTCGGACAGGGGGCCGAGATTGATTCACCCCTCCACTTT.

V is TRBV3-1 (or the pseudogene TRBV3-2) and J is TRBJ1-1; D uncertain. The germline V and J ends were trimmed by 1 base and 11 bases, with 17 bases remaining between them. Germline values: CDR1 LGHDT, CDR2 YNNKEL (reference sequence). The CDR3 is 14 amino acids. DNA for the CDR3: TGTGCCAGCAGCCAAGTTCCGGGGATGGGTTCGGCTTTCTTT. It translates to CASSQVPGMGSAFF.

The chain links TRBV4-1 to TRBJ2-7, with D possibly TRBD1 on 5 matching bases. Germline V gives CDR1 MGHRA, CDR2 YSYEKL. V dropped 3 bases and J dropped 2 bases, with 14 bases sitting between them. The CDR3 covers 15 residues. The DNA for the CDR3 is TGCGCCAGCAGCCAGATCCCAGGGTTTACCTACGAGCAGTACTTC. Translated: CASSQIPGFTYEQYF.